Below are 5 T cell receptor beta chains sequenced from a single sample in a study of cytomegalovirus exposure and HLA in healthy donors. PCR employed 60 Vbeta and 13 Jbeta primers. The protocol was immunoSEQ multiplex PCR, while the TCRdb copy is restricted to in-frame clones and leaves out a portion. In the table there are 100,000 to 150,000 clones, roughly 80% of which are singletons. The sample taken for sequencing was PBMCs. The receptors originated from a man younger than 35 in good health and CMV-seropositive.

The chain carries TRBV9 and TRBJ2-3; D may be TRBD2 (5 bases). The CDR3 is 14 residues long. CDR1 is SGDLS, CDR2 YYNGEE, per germline. Trimming shortened V by 0 bases and J by 4 bases, and 9 bases separated the two germline ends. In DNA, the CDR3 is TGTGCCAGCAGCGTAGGGCTAGCCGCAGATACGCAGTATTTT. Translating it yields CASSVGLAADTQYF.

This chain uses TRBV18 with TRBJ2-2; unclear D gene. The CDR3 is 14 amino acids. V was clipped by 6 bases and J by 1 base, with 9 bases between them. Germline V lookup: CDR1 KGHSH, CDR2 LQKENI. CDR3 bases: TGTGCCAGCTCGTCTCGACAGAACACCGGGGAGCTGTTTTTT. It is translated as CASSSRQNTGELFF.

The CDR3 coding sequence is TGTGCCAGCAGCTTGAGGACAGGGGGCGGGGAGAACACTGAAGCTTTCTTT. Its translation is CASSLRTGGGENTEAFF. The rearrangement uses TRBV7-6 and TRBJ1-1, with 11 bases matching TRBD1. Germline values: CDR1 SGHVS, CDR2 FNYEAQ. With V trimmed by 3 bases and J by 1 base, 7 bases remained unmatched. The CDR3 sequence is 17 residues long.

This chain uses TRBV7-9 with TRBJ2-5; perhaps TRBD1 as D (5 bases). This CDR3 comprises 13 residues. The V and J ends lost 5 bases and 1 base respectively, with 8 bases between them. Germline V gives CDR1 SEHNR, CDR2 FQNEAQ (reference sequence). The CDR3 nucleotides read TGTGCCAGCAGCCAGGACACCCAAGAGACCCAGTACTTC. The encoded protein is CASSQDTQETQYF.

V usage is TRBV10-2 and J usage is TRBJ2-7; possibly TRBD1 for D (6 bases). The CDR3 has 15 amino acids. Germline loops: CDR1 WSHSY, CDR2 SAAADI. V lost 3 bases and J 2 bases, leaving 14 bases between the germline ends. The CDR3 reads CASSESQGITYEQYF. CDR3 DNA sequence: TGCGCCAGCAGTGAAAGTCAGGGGATCACCTACGAGCAGTACTTC.